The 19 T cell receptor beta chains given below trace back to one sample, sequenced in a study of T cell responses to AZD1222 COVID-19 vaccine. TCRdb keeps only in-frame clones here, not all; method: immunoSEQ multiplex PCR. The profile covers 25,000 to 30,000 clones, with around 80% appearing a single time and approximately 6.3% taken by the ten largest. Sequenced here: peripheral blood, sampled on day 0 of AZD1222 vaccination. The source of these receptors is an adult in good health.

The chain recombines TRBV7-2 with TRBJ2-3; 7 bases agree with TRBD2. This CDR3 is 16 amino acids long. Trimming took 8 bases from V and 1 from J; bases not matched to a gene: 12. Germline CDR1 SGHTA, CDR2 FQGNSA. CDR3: CASVVDGSGRTDTQYF. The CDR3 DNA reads TGTGCCAGCGTGGTAGACGGTAGCGGGCGCACAGATACGCAGTATTTT.

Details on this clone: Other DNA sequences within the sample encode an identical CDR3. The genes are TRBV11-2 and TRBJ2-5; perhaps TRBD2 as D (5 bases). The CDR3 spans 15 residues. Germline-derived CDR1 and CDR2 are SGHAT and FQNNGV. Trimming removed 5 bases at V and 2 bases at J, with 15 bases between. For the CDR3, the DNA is TGTGCCAGCAGCCCCAGGAGGACGGTTCAAGAGACCCAGTACTTC. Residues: CASSPRRTVQETQYF.

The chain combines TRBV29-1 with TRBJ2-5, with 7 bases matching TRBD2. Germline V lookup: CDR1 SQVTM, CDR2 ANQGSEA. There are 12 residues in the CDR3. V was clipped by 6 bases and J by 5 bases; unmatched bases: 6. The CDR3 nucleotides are TGCAGCGTGGGGGGGTTGCGGGAGACCCAGTACTTC. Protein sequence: CSVGGLRETQYF. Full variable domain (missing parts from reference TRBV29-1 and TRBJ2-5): SAVISQKPSRDICQRGTSLTIQCQVDSQVTMMFWYRQQPGQSLTLIATANQGSEATYESGFVIDKFPISRPNLTFSTLTVSNMSPEDSSIYLCSVGGLRETQYFGPGTRLLVL.

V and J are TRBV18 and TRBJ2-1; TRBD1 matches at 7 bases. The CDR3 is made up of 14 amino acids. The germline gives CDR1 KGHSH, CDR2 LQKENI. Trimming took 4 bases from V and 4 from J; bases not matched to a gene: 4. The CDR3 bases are TGTGCCAGCTCACTTTCGACAGGGTACAATGAGCAGTTCTTC. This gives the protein CASSLSTGYNEQFF.

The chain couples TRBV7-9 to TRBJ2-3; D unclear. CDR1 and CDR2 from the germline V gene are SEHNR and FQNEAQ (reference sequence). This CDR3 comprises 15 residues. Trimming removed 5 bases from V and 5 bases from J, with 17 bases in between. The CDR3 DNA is TGTGCCAGCAGCGACCTTGCGTCGACGGGAGATACGCAGTATTTT. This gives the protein CASSDLASTGDTQYF.

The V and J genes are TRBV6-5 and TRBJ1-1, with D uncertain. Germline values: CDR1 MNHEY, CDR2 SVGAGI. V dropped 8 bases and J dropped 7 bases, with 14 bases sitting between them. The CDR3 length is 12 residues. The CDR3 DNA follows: TGTGCCAGCTGGGTGGTGGGATTTGAAGCTTTCTTT. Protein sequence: CASWVVGFEAFF.

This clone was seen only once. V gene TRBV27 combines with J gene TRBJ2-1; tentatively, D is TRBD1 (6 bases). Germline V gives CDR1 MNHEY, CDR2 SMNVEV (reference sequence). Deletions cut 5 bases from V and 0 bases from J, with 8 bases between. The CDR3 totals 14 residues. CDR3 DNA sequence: TGTGCCAGCAGTGCCAGGGGCTCCTACAATGAGCAGTTCTTC. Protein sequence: CASSARGSYNEQFF.

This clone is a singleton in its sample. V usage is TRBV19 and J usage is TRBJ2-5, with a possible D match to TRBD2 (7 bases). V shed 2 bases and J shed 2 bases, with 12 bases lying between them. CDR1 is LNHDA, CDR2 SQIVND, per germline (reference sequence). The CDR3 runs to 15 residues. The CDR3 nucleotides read TGTGCCAGTAGTATACGGGGGCGGGGGCAAGAGACCCAGTACTTC. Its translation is CASSIRGRGQETQYF. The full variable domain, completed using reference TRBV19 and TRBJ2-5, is DGGITQSPKYLFRKEGQNVTLSCEQNLNHDAMYWYRQDPGQGLRLIYYSQIVNDFQKGDIAEGYSVSREKKESFPLTVTSAQKNPTAFYLCASSIRGRGQETQYFGPGTRLLVL.

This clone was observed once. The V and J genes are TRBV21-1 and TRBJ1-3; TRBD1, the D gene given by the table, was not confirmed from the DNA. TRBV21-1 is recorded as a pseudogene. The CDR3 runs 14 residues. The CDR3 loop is CASRETGFGNTIYF. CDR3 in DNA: TGTGCCAGCAGGGAGACAGGATTTGGAAACACCATATATTTT.

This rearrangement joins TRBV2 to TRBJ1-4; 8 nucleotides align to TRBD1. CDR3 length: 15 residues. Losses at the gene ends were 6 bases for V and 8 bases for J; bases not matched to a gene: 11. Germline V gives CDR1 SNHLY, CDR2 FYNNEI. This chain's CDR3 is CASSPRTGRSEKLFF. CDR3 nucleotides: TGTGCCAGCAGCCCAAGGACAGGGAGAAGCGAAAAACTGTTTTTT.

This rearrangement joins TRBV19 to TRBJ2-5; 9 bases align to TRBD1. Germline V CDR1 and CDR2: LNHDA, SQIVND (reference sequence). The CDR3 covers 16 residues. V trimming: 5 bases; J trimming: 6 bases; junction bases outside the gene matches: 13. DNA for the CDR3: TGTGCCAGTAGTGAAAGGGACAGGGCCTTGGAGAAGACCCAGTACTTC. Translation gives CASSERDRALEKTQYF.

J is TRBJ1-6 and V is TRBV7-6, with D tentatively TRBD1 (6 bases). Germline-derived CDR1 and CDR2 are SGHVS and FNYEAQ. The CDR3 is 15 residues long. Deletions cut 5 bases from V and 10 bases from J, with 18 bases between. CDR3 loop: CASSPTGNIRSPLHF. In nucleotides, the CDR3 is TGTGCCAGCAGCCCTACAGGGAATATTAGGTCACCCCTCCACTTT.

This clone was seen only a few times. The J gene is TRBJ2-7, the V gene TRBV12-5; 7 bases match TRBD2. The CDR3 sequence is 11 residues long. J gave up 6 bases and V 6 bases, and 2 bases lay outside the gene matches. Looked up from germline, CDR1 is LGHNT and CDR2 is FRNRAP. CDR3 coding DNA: TGTGCTAGTGGGCGGGAGCGCGAGCAGTACGTC. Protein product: CASGREREQYV.

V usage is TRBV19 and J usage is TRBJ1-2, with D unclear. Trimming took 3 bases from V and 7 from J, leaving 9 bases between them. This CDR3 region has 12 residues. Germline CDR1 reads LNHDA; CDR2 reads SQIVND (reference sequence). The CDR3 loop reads CASSILTGGYTF. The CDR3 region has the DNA TGTGCCAGTAGTATCCTTACCGGTGGCTACACCTTC.

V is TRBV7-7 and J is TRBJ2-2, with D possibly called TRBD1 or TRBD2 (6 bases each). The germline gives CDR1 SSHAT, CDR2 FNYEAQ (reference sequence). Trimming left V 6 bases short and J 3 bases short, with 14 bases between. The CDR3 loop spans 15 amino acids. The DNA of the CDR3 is TGTGCCAGCAGTCCCGGTAGGGGGGACACCGGGGAGCTGTTTTTT. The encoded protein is CASSPGRGDTGELFF.

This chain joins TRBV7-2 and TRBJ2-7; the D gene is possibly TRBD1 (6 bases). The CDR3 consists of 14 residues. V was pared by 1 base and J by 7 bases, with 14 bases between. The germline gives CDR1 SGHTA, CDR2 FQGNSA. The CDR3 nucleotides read TGTGCCAGCAGCTTAGTGGGGGCAGGGTGGGAGCAGTACTTC. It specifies CASSLVGAGWEQYF.

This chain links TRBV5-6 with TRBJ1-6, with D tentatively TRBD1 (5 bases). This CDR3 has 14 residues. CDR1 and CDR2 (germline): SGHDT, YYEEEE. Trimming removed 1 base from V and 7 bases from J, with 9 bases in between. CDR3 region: CASSLRDGNSPLHF. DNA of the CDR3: TGTGCCAGCAGCTTGAGGGACGGAAATTCACCCCTCCACTTT.

The CDR3 spells CASIPKRVAGGPSNEQFF. The CDR3 region has the DNA TGTGCCAGCATCCCTAAGAGGGTGGCGGGAGGGCCGAGCAATGAGCAGTTCTTC. The genes are TRBV27 and TRBJ2-1; TRBD2 aligns across 9 bases. V lost 7 bases, J lost 6 bases, and 19 bases stayed unmatched. The germline V gene has CDR1 MNHEY and CDR2 SMNVEV (reference sequence). CDR3 size: 18 residues.

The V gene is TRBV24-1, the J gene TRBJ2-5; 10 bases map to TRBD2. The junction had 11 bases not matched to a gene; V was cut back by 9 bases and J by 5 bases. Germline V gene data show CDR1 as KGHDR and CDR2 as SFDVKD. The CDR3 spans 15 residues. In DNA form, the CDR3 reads TGTGCCACCCAGGGGAGCGGGAGGGGGTTTGAGACCCAGTACTTC. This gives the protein CATQGSGRGFETQYF.